Sequencing of this TCR beta chain was carried out in a study of blood T cell repertoires in COVID-19. About the research overall: Nucleic acid was either cDNA or gDNA, and it came from T cells, B-cell-depleted T cells, or PBMCs.

Study processing details: Reference gene primer amplification gave nucleated cell count estimates. Sequencing used immunoSEQ multiplex PCR; TCRdb keeps in-frame clones, though not all of them. V and J calls and clone size come straight from that table; D and trimming were deduced from the DNA. The sample yields 70,000 or so clones, 80% to 90% seen once. Sequencing was done on a sample of peripheral blood. The clonotype comes from a man between 70 and 80 years old with active or convalescent COVID-19.

CDR3 sequence: CASSAGLADIGELFF. In DNA form, the CDR3 reads TGTGCCAGCAGCGCCGGACTAGCGGATATCGGGGAGCTGTTTTTT. The chain has TRBV7-2 and TRBJ2-2; TRBD2 matches at 10 bases. The V segment lost 5 bases and the J segment 7 bases; nucleotides outside the gene matches: 7. This CDR3 region has 15 residues. Germline V lookup: CDR1 SGHTA, CDR2 FQGNSA.